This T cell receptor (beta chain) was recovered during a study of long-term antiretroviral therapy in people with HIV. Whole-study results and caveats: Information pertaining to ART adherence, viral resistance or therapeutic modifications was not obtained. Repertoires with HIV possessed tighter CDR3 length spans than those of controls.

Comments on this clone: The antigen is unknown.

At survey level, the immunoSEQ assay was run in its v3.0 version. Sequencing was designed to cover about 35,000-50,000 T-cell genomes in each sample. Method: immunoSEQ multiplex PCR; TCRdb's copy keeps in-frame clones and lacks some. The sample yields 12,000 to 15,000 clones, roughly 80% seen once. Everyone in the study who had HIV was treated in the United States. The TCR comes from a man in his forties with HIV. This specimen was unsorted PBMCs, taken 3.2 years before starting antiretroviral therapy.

The CDR3 loop is CASSPGIGTGGYEQYF. CDR3 in DNA: TGTGCCAGCAGTCCTGGGATCGGGACAGGGGGCTACGAGCAGTACTTC. J is TRBJ2-7 and V is TRBV11-2; 11 bases match TRBD1. The CDR3 length is 16 residues. In germline, CDR1 is SGHAT, CDR2 FQNNGV. V was pared by 6 bases and J by 3 bases, with 10 bases of the junction left unmatched.